This T cell receptor (beta chain) was profiled in a study of T cell responses to AZD1222 COVID-19 vaccine. Overall study findings and caveats: Only a handful of people who got AZD1222 tested seropositive at baseline. Repertoires in all cases were sampled only once the peak T cell response had passed.

The trim removed 7 bases at V and 2 bases at J, leaving 5 bases unmatched. CDR1 and CDR2 from the germline V gene are SNHLY and FYNNEI. The length of the CDR3 is 14 residues. About this clone: The target antigen is unknown.

Generated by immunoSEQ multiplex PCR, the TCRdb table keeps only in-frame clones and is missing some. The repertoire holds more than 110,000 clones, with 93% as singletons. Sequencing was performed on peripheral blood, taken on day 0 of AZD1222 vaccination. This sequence joins TRBV2 and TRBJ2-1, with 7 bases matching TRBD2. This TCR was sampled from an adult in good health. The CDR3 DNA follows: TGTGCCAGCACCCGACTAGCAGCCTACAATGAGCAGTTCTTC. Protein sequence: CASTRLAAYNEQFF.